This T cell receptor (beta chain) was retrieved from a study of T cells in Graves' hyperthyroidism and ophthalmopathy. Study-level points and caveats: In the blood, most expanded thyroid clonotypes above 0.001 appeared as well.

This clonotype was seen many times. The antigen remains undetermined. Amplified TCR beta CDR3 regions derived from RNA transcripts. The HTBI primer set served for first-round RT-PCR of the TCR CDR3. TCRdb called the multiplex PCR reads again in MiXCR, with one record for every CDR3 protein. The repertoire includes a few hundred thousand distinct CDR3 sequences, about 15% of them detected once, and around 17% sits in the top ten. Germline-derived CDR1 and CDR2 are LGHDT and YNNKEL (reference sequence). Trimming removed 0 bases from V and 0 bases from J, with 6 bases in between. The CDR3 spans 15 residues.

The clonotype comes from a woman aged 18-29 years with Graves' hyperthyroidism. The gene calls are TRBV3-1 and TRBJ2-1; D unclear. The sample taken for sequencing was blood. CDR3 in amino acids: CASSQELNSYNEQFF. Written as DNA, the CDR3 is TGTGCCAGCAGCCAAGAGCTGAACTCCTACAATGAGCAGTTCTTC.